The subject of this entry is one T cell receptor beta chain. The data were obtained in a study of control samples from healthy donors and cancer patients. The CDR3 runs 14 residues. CDR1 is SGHRS and CDR2 is YFSETQ in the germline V gene. Between the trimmed V and J ends, which lost 4 bases and 2 bases, there was a span of 12 bases. The repertoire was sequenced with immunoSEQ multiplex PCR; TCRdb's copy has only in-frame clones and lacks some. The sample consists of 350,000 to 450,000 clones, 80% to 95% of them appearing once. The sample comprised PBMCs. The source of this sequence is a man aged 35 to 55 with head and neck cancer. This chain uses TRBV5-1 with TRBJ2-5; D is perhaps TRBD1 (6 bases). DNA for the CDR3: TGCGCCAGCAGCCTCCCGACAGGACAAGAGACCCAGTACTTC. It yields the protein CASSLPTGQETQYF.